One and the same sample provided the 17 T cell receptor beta chains below, sequenced in a study of T cells in Graves' hyperthyroidism and ophthalmopathy. Amplified TCR beta CDR3 regions came from RNA transcripts. A first-round RT-PCR of the TCR CDR3 used the HTBI primer set. TCRdb reprocessed the multiplex PCR reads with MiXCR, giving one entry per CDR3 protein. This table has more than 300,000 distinct CDR3 sequences, roughly 15% appearing once. Material for sequencing was blood. Receptor source: a young woman with Graves' hyperthyroidism that later progressed to Graves' ophthalmopathy.

This clonotype appeared many times. The chain is built from TRBV11-2 and TRBJ2-5; TRBD2 agrees at 9 bases. This CDR3 has 16 residues. V trimming: 6 bases; J trimming: 3 bases; junction bases outside the gene matches: 11. Germline V gene sequence: CDR1 SGHAT, CDR2 FQNNGV. The CDR3: CASRKAGGGIKETQYF. The CDR3 DNA follows: TGTGCCAGCAGAAAAGCGGGGGGCGGGATAAAAGAGACCCAGTACTTC.

This chain connects TRBV6-5 to TRBJ1-1, with no clear D. Germline lookup yields CDR1 MNHEY and CDR2 SVGAGI. The CDR3 sequence is 16 residues long. The V gene lost 2 bases and the J gene lost 0 bases, with 13 bases spanning the gap. The CDR3 DNA sequence: TGTGCCAGCAGTTACACCGGGTCCCGATTGAACACTGAAGCTTTCTTT. Its translation is CASSYTGSRLNTEAFF.

The chain is built from TRBV20-1 and TRBJ2-5, with 7 bases fitting TRBD2. CDR1 and CDR2 (germline): DFQATT, SNEGSKA (reference sequence). CDR3 length: 16 residues. With V trimmed by 3 bases and J by 5 bases, 15 bases remained unmatched. The CDR3 sequence is CSASRAGTPLGETQYF. For the CDR3, the DNA is TGCAGTGCTAGTAGAGCGGGAACCCCCCTTGGGGAGACCCAGTACTTC.

This clonotype was counted ten times or more. V usage is TRBV9 and J usage is TRBJ2-3; the D is unclear. V was cut by 4 bases and J by 2 bases, with 17 bases left in between. Looked up from germline, CDR1 is SGDLS and CDR2 is YYNGEE. This CDR3 contains 16 residues. The DNA of the CDR3 is TGTGCCAGCAGCTCGGGCCGGACGACCCACACAGATACGCAGTATTTT. Its protein product is CASSSGRTTHTDTQYF.

This clonotype came up many times. The chain has TRBV6-5 and TRBJ1-6; 7 positions agree with TRBD1. J gave up 9 bases and V 4 bases, and 9 bases lay outside the gene matches. The CDR3 loop spans 15 amino acids. The germline V gene has CDR1 MNHEY and CDR2 SVGAGI. CDR3 in DNA: TGTGCCAGCAGTTCCTCCGGACAGGTGGCTTCACCCCTCCACTTT. Translation: CASSSSGQVASPLHF.

This clonotype showed up many times. The CDR3 nucleotides are TGTGCCAGCAGTTTAGTCGTAGGGGGCGCCTACGAGCAGTACTTC. Amino acids: CASSLVVGGAYEQYF. The chain carries TRBV28 and TRBJ2-7; 7 bases map to TRBD1. Trimming at V came to 2 bases and at J to 2 bases, leaving 6 bases not matched to a gene. The CDR3 contains 15 residues. Germline-derived CDR1 and CDR2 are MDHEN and SYDVKM.

This clonotype was seen many times. The chain recombines TRBV6-1 with TRBJ1-2; D call uncertain. Trimming left V 6 bases short and J 0 bases short, with 8 bases between. Germline V gene lookup returns CDR1 MNHNS and CDR2 SASEGT. The CDR3 is 13 residues long. The CDR3, as DNA: TGTGCCAGCAGACGAATTTCTAACTATGGCTACACCTTC. It encodes CASRRISNYGYTF.

This clonotype was seen many times. The V call is TRBV5-1, the J call TRBJ1-1; D is unresolved. The CDR3 is 14 residues long. Trimming left V 0 bases short and J 4 bases short, with 10 bases between. The germline V gene has CDR1 SGHRS and CDR2 YFSETQ. The CDR3 DNA follows: TGCGCCAGCAGCTTGGTCGGGAGAAGCACTGAAGCTTTCTTT. Translating gives CASSLVGRSTEAFF.

CDR3 in amino acids: CASSLRYRGASTDTQYF. The CDR3 DNA follows: TGTGCCAGCAGCTTGCGGTATCGCGGGGCCAGCACAGATACGCAGTATTTT. The rearrangement uses TRBV11-2 and TRBJ2-3; TRBD2 might be the D (6 bases). Germline V CDR1 and CDR2: SGHAT, FQNNGV. Trimming shortened V by 3 bases and J by 0 bases, and 16 bases separated the two germline ends. The CDR3 is 17 residues long.

This clonotype was found many times. The rearrangement uses TRBV2 and TRBJ2-5, with D perhaps TRBD1 (6 bases). Germline-derived CDR1 and CDR2 are SNHLY and FYNNEI. This CDR3 region has 12 residues. The V end was cut by 4 bases, the J end by 3 bases, with 6 bases between. CDR3 sequence: CASSGTEETQYF. The CDR3 DNA follows: TGTGCCAGCAGTGGGACAGAAGAGACCCAGTACTTC.

This clonotype was found a few times. The chain couples TRBV10-2 to TRBJ1-1, with 7 bases aligning to TRBD1. The CDR3 runs 16 residues. CDR1 and CDR2 from the germline V gene are WSHSY and SAAADI. The trim removed 6 bases at V and 3 bases at J, leaving 13 bases unmatched. CDR3 coding DNA: TGCGCCAGCAGCTCCCGGGACAGCATAATCCACACTGAAGCTTTCTTT. Encoded protein: CASSSRDSIIHTEAFF.

This clonotype was seen at least ten times. This CDR3 reads CASTALDTRYQPQHF. CDR3 coding DNA: TGTGCCAGTACAGCCTTGGACACCAGATATCAGCCCCAGCATTTT. V is TRBV19 and J is TRBJ1-5, with D possibly TRBD1 on 5 matching bases. The CDR3 consists of 15 residues. Germline V CDR1 and CDR2: LNHDA, SQIVND (reference sequence). V shed 7 bases and J shed 5 bases, with 18 bases lying between them.

The table lists this clonotype with many counts. The chain couples TRBV20-1 to TRBJ2-7; 7 bases fit TRBD1. This CDR3 has 14 residues. V was pared by 4 bases and J by 3 bases, with 9 bases of the junction left unmatched. Per germline, CDR1 DFQATT and CDR2 SNEGSKA (reference sequence). Here the CDR3 DNA reads TGCAGTGCTATGGGATGGGACAGCCTCTACGAGCAGTACTTC. Amino acid sequence: CSAMGWDSLYEQYF.

This clonotype was found a few times. The chain combines TRBV19 with TRBJ1-1; 8 bases fit TRBD1. V trimming: 4 bases; J trimming: 5 bases; junction bases outside the gene matches: 12. Germline values: CDR1 LNHDA, CDR2 SQIVND (reference sequence). The CDR3 totals 16 residues. CDR3 sequence: CASSTPPTGGGTEAFF. The CDR3 nucleotides are TGTGCCAGTAGTACCCCCCCTACAGGGGGTGGAACTGAAGCTTTCTTT.

The table lists this clonotype with many counts. The gene calls are TRBV7-6 and TRBJ2-1; the D gene is possibly TRBD2 (5 bases). Germline lookup yields CDR1 SGHVS and CDR2 FNYEAQ. V was cut by 3 bases and J by 5 bases, with 8 bases left in between. This CDR3 spans 13 amino acids. CDR3 protein: CASSFGENNEQFF. For the CDR3, the DNA is TGTGCCAGCAGCTTCGGGGAGAACAATGAGCAGTTCTTC.

The chain joins TRBV7-9 to TRBJ2-2, with 8 bases lining up with TRBD2. Trimming at V came to 5 bases and at J to 1 base, leaving 3 bases not matched to a gene. The CDR3 extends over 15 amino acids. CDR1 and CDR2 (germline): SEHNR, FQNEAQ (reference sequence). The CDR3 DNA reads TGTGCCAGCAGCATGACTAGCGAGAACACCGGGGAGCTGTTTTTT. This sequence encodes CASSMTSENTGELFF.

This clonotype was picked up many times. V is TRBV7-7 and J is TRBJ2-5; D is uncertain. CDR1 SSHAT and CDR2 FNYEAQ come from the germline V gene (reference sequence). The V gene lost 5 bases and the J gene lost 2 bases, with 6 bases spanning the gap. This CDR3 spans 12 amino acids. CDR3 nucleotide sequence: TGTGCCAGCAGCCGACCGCAAGAGACCCAGTACTTC. The encoded protein is CASSRPQETQYF.